The T cell receptor (beta chain) described here comes from a study of cytotoxic CD8 clonotypes in ibrutinib-treated CLL. Study details: There were 11 relapsed/refractory patients and 15 treatment-naive patients, and around 17 were IGHV unmutated. Recorded responses included about 25 partial and 2 complete; following median roughly 68 months, approximately 15 stayed remitted and roughly twelve progressed. Study-wide findings and caveats: Clonality increased at ibrutinib response and stayed stable in sustained remission. At progression, however, it fell back toward baseline. The clonality rise at ibrutinib response reflected private clonotype expansion.

With respect to this clone: Its antigen is not identified.

There are 16 residues in the CDR3. Trimming took 0 bases from V and 4 from J; bases not matched to a gene: 5. Germline V gene sequence: CDR1 SGDLS, CDR2 YYNGEE. The protocol was immunoSEQ multiplex PCR, while the TCRdb copy is restricted to in-frame clones and leaves out a portion. The sample shows about 50,000 clones, around four fifths of them seen only once. Sequences were derived from PBMCs, sampled after 24 months of ibrutinib treatment. This TCR was sampled from a human donor with chronic lymphocytic leukemia. The gene calls are TRBV9 and TRBJ1-5, with 9 bases aligning to TRBD1. The CDR3 sequence is CASSVGTGGSNQPQHF. DNA for the CDR3: TGTGCCAGCAGCGTAGGTACAGGGGGCTCGAATCAGCCCCAGCATTTT.